A single T cell receptor beta chain is shown here with its context. Its antigen is undetermined. A CD45RO-CCR7+CD27+CD95- profile was what naive CD8+ T cells displayed. CDR1 SGHRS and CDR2 YFSETQ come from the germline V gene. This CDR3 has 12 amino acids. This specimen comes from a study of CXCR3-negative and CXCR3-positive naive CD8 T cells. Findings and limits, study-wide: Memory CD8+ cells showed much lower diversity, while both naive subsets displayed comparably high diversity. Naive cells positive for CXCR3 carried more hydrophobic TRB CDR3s than CXCR3-negative ones. Naive subsets had comparable surface CD5; TCR strength was inferred from TRB CDR3 properties.

It was by 5' RACE with UMI labels that the TRB cDNA libraries were prepared. One entry per CDR3 protein, without DNA, is what TCRdb gives after re-calling the 5' RACE reads. Recorded for this sample: about 90,000 distinct CDR3 sequences. The origin of this receptor is a human donor in good health. Some clones in this sample may be carry-over from other donors' samples. The V gene is TRBV5-1, the J gene TRBJ1-1. The sample comprised naive CXCR3+ CD8+ T cells from blood. Subset denoted: CD45RO-CCR7+CD27+CD95- naive CD8+ T cells expressing CXCR3 (TNR3+). The CDR3 loop is CASSLSSTEAFF.